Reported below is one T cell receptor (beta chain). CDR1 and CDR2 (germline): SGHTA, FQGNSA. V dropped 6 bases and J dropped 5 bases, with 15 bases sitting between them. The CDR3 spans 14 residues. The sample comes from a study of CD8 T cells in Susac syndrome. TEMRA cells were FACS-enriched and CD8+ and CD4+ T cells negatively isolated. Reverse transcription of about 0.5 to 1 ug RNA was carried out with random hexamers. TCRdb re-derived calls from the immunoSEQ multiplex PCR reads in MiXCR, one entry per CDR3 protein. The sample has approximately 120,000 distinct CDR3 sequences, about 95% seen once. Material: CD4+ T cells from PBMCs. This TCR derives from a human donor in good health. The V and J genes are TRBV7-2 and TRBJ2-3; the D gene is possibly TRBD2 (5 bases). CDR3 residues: CASRTRGPGDTQYF. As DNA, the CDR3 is TGTGCCAGCAGAACGAGAGGGCCGGGAGATACGCAGTATTTT.